Below are 9 T cell receptor beta chains sequenced from a single sample in a study of technical replicates of blood from a handful of donors. Here immunoSEQ multiplex PCR was the method, and the copy in TCRdb shows in-frame clones only, minus some. The sample has approximately 13,000 clones, 70% to 90% seen once. The sequenced sample consisted of PBMCs. The receptors were sampled from a human donor in good health.

This chain uses TRBV6-1 with TRBJ2-7; TRBD2 is a possible D gene (5 bases). Trimming removed 4 bases at V and 3 bases at J, with 13 bases between. Per germline, CDR1 MNHNS and CDR2 SASEGT. The CDR3 loop spans 14 amino acids. The CDR3 sequence: CASSGGNSFYEQYF. In DNA, the CDR3 is TGTGCCAGCAGTGGAGGGAACTCGTTCTACGAGCAGTACTTC.

The chain's CDR3 is CASSLSDGYTF. In nucleotides, the CDR3 is TGTGCCAGCAGCTTATCGGATGGCTACACCTTC. The chain combines TRBV7-9 with TRBJ1-2; D call uncertain. The V gene lost 2 bases and the J gene lost 6 bases, with 4 bases spanning the gap. CDR1 is SEHNR, CDR2 FQNEAQ, per germline (reference sequence). This CDR3 has 11 amino acids.

The V gene is TRBV6-5, the J gene TRBJ2-7; 7 bases map to TRBD2. Trimming removed 4 bases from V and 3 bases from J; junction bases left unmatched: 12. Germline V gene data show CDR1 as MNHEY and CDR2 as SVGAGI. The CDR3 is made up of 16 amino acids. The DNA of the CDR3 is TGTGCCAGCAGTTTTTCCGGGGGAGGGATCAACTACGAGCAGTACTTC. Amino acid sequence: CASSFSGGGINYEQYF.

This chain links TRBV7-6 with TRBJ2-2, with TRBD2 matching 13 bases. The germline gives CDR1 SGHVS, CDR2 FNYEAQ. With V trimmed by 5 bases and J by 7 bases, 10 bases remained unmatched. There are 17 residues in the CDR3. The CDR3 reads CASSPAGLAGQGGELFF. CDR3 nucleotide sequence: TGTGCCAGCAGCCCAGCGGGACTAGCGGGACAGGGCGGGGAGCTGTTTTTT.

This chain connects TRBV5-1 to TRBJ1-1, with a possible D match to TRBD1 (6 bases). The V end was cut by 4 bases, the J end by 1 base, with 11 bases between. There are 14 residues in the CDR3. Germline-derived CDR1 and CDR2 are SGHRS and YFSETQ. The CDR3 here is CASSMDSQNTEAFF. CDR3 in DNA: TGCGCCAGCAGCATGGACAGCCAGAACACTGAAGCTTTCTTT.

The rearrangement uses TRBV9 and TRBJ2-5; 9 bases match TRBD2. This CDR3 is 15 amino acids long. Per germline, CDR1 SGDLS and CDR2 YYNGEE. The trim removed 2 bases at V and 5 bases at J, leaving 7 bases unmatched. The CDR3: CASSVLASGIETQYF. The CDR3 DNA reads TGTGCCAGCAGCGTCTTGGCTAGCGGGATCGAGACCCAGTACTTC.

V is TRBV4-2 and J is TRBJ2-7; 11 positions agree with TRBD2. Germline assignment: CDR1 LGHNA and CDR2 YNFKEQ. This CDR3 contains 16 residues. After removal of 0 bases from V and 5 bases from J, the junction contained 6 bases not matched to a gene. The CDR3 loop is CASSQDVAGGPDEQYF. Here the CDR3 DNA reads TGTGCCAGCAGCCAAGACGTAGCGGGAGGGCCTGACGAGCAGTACTTC.

V usage is TRBV5-6 and J usage is TRBJ1-5, with 7 bases aligning to TRBD1. Germline CDR1 is SGHDT and CDR2 is YYEEEE. The CDR3 is made up of 15 amino acids. Unmatched junction bases numbered 1, after V lost 0 bases and J lost 1 base. The CDR3 DNA is TGTGCCAGCAGCTTGGCAGGGGGGAGCAATCAGCCCCAGCATTTT. Its protein product is CASSLAGGSNQPQHF. Full variable domain (missing parts from reference TRBV5-6 and TRBJ1-5): DAGVTQSPTHLIKTRGQQVTLRCSPKSGHDTVSWYQQALGQGPQFIFQYYEEEERQRGNFPDRFSGHQFPNYSSELNVNALLLGDSALYLCASSLAGGSNQPQHFGDGTRLSIL.

The chain couples TRBV2 to TRBJ1-4; TRBD1 matches 7 bases. Trimming at V came to 7 bases and at J to 12 bases, leaving 11 bases not matched to a gene. The CDR3 runs to 13 residues. Germline CDR1 SNHLY, CDR2 FYNNEI. CDR3 coding DNA: TGTGCCAGCATCCGAAGGCTCCAGGGGGAACTGTTTTTT. This gives the protein CASIRRLQGELFF.